These T cell receptor beta chains were read from a single sample in a study of cytomegalovirus exposure and HLA in healthy donors. The data were produced by immunoSEQ multiplex PCR, yet TCRdb's version contains in-frame clones alone and is incomplete. Among about 130,000 clones listed, about 80% were seen once. Sequenced input: PBMCs. These receptors originate from a man aged 25 to 40 in good health. CDR3s include the opening cysteine and the closing phenylalanine or tryptophan. The D gene is left open where the match is weak. Size tells how often a clone was seen (once, few, many) or the class of an expanded clone, and some rows leave it out.

v_gene	abundance	d_gene	j_gene	len	CDR3aa	CDR3nt
TRBV6-5	NA	TRBD2	TRBJ2-7	15	CASSYTTGGAVEQYF	TGTGCCAGCAGTTACACCACGGGAGGGGCTGTTGAGCAGTACTTC
TRBV6-1	NA	TRBD1	TRBJ2-7	13	CASSGTGIYEQYF	TGTGCCAGCAGCGGGACAGGAATATACGAGCAGTACTTC
TRBV5-6	NA	TRBD1	TRBJ2-1	16	CASRRDRGITYNEQFF	TGTGCCAGCAGGCGAGACAGGGGGATCACCTACAATGAGCAGTTCTTC
TRBV29-1	NA	NA	TRBJ2-3	13	CSGGDHGGDTQYF	TGCAGTGGAGGGGACCATGGTGGAGATACGCAGTATTTT
TRBV9	NA	TRBD1	TRBJ2-7	15	CASSAAGQGGNEQYF	TGTGCCAGCAGCGCAGCGGGACAGGGGGGCAACGAGCAGTACTTC
TRBV13	NA	TRBD1	TRBJ1-4	15	CASSASTGVDEKLFF	TGTGCCAGCAGCGCATCGACAGGGGTCGATGAAAAACTGTTTTTT
TRBV7-3	once	NA	TRBJ2-2	14	CASSLREYAGELFF	TGTGCCAGCAGCTTACGGGAGTACGCCGGGGAGCTGTTTTTT
TRBV5-4	NA	NA	TRBJ2-3	16	CASSLERQKATDTQYF	TGTGCCAGCAGCTTGGAGAGACAGAAAGCAACAGATACGCAGTATTTT
TRBV6-5	NA	TRBD2	TRBJ2-1	16	CASSYSRLAGSNEQFF	TGTGCCAGCAGTTACTCACGACTAGCGGGCTCCAATGAGCAGTTCTTC
TRBV11-3	NA	NA	TRBJ2-1	18	CASSLTPYALSSYNEQFF	TGTGCCAGCAGCCTTACGCCCTACGCGCTGAGCTCCTACAATGAGCAGTTCTTC
TRBV9	NA	NA	TRBJ2-7	16	CASSVGGGRVGDEQYF	TGTGCCAGCAGCGTAGGAGGGGGGAGGGTTGGAGACGAGCAGTACTTC
TRBV14	NA	TRBD2	TRBJ2-1	15	CASSPTSGGANEQFF	TGTGCCAGCAGCCCGACTAGCGGAGGGGCCAATGAGCAGTTCTTC
TRBV30	NA	TRBD1	TRBJ2-3	14	CACPRQGSTDTQYF	TGTGCCTGCCCCAGACAGGGGAGCACAGATACGCAGTATTTT
TRBV7-3	NA	NA	TRBJ1-1	17	CASSSRSARGVSTEAFF	TGTGCCAGCAGCTCAAGGTCGGCCAGGGGCGTGAGCACTGAAGCTTTCTTT
TRBV28	NA	NA	TRBJ1-5	14	CASSSHRARRPQHF	TGTGCCAGCAGTTCCCACAGGGCCCGTCGGCCCCAGCATTTT
TRBV5-1	NA	TRBD1	TRBJ2-7	16	CASSLAGTGVVYEQYF	TGCGCCAGCAGCTTAGCCGGGACAGGGGTGGTCTACGAGCAGTACTTC
TRBV4-3	NA	NA	TRBJ2-7	15	CASSQQGSGAYEQYF	TGCGCCAGCAGCCAACAGGGGTCTGGCGCCTACGAGCAGTACTTC
TRBV6-6	NA	TRBD1	TRBJ2-1	16	CASRTDRAGGWNEQFF	TGTGCCAGCAGGACAGACAGGGCCGGAGGCTGGAATGAGCAGTTCTTC
TRBV6-5	NA	NA	TRBJ1-3	14	CASSYRGAGNTIYF	TGTGCCAGCAGTTACCGGGGGGCTGGAAACACCATATATTTT
TRBV18	NA	TRBD2	TRBJ2-5	15	CASSPQPGGQETQYF	TGTGCCAGCTCACCACAGCCCGGGGGGCAAGAGACCCAGTACTTC
TRBV6-4	NA	TRBD2	TRBJ2-3	16	CASVGTSGRWVDTQYF	TGTGCCTCGGTGGGGACTAGCGGGAGGTGGGTAGATACGCAGTATTTT
TRBV2	NA	NA	TRBJ2-3	14	CASSNGLSTDTQYF	TGTGCCAGCAGTAACGGACTGTCCACAGATACGCAGTATTTT
TRBV7-9	few	NA	TRBJ1-4	16	CASSSGTTATNEKLFF	TGTGCCAGCAGCTCTGGGACTACAGCAACTAATGAAAAACTGTTTTTT
TRBV11-3	once	TRBD1	TRBJ1-1	13	CASSLGDRLGAFF	TGTGCCAGCAGCTTAGGGGACAGGCTAGGAGCTTTCTTT
TRBV5-4	NA	NA	TRBJ1-1	13	CASRSRVAHEAFF	TGTGCCAGCAGGAGCAGGGTCGCCCATGAAGCTTTCTTT
TRBV28	NA	NA	TRBJ1-1	15	CASSLLGPRLTEAFF	TGTGCCAGCAGTTTACTAGGTCCTCGACTCACTGAAGCTTTCTTT
TRBV18	NA	TRBD2	TRBJ2-3	15	CASSPRGGGTDTQYF	TGTGCCAGCTCCCCCCGGGGGGGCGGGACAGATACGCAGTATTTT
TRBV6-5	few	TRBD1	TRBJ1-5	15	CASSRAGGKSQPQHF	TGTGCCAGCAGCCGGGCAGGGGGAAAGAGCCAGCCCCAGCATTTT
TRBV6-5	once	NA	TRBJ2-7	12	CASTWGVSEQYF	TGTGCCAGCACCTGGGGGGTGTCCGAGCAGTACTTC
TRBV9	NA	TRBD2	TRBJ2-3	15	CASSPQLAGADTQYF	TGTGCCAGCAGCCCACAACTAGCGGGAGCAGATACGCAGTATTTT
TRBV19	NA	TRBD2	TRBJ2-1	14	CATRSGRAENEQFF	TGTGCCACCCGGAGCGGGAGGGCCGAGAATGAGCAGTTCTTC
TRBV13	once	TRBD2	TRBJ2-7	14	CASSLGLAAYEQYF	TGTGCCAGCAGCCTCGGGCTAGCGGCCTACGAGCAGTACTTC
TRBV7-2	NA	TRBD2	TRBJ2-4	18	CASSSFPGLAVGGNIQYF	TGTGCCAGCAGCTCTTTCCCGGGACTAGCGGTAGGAGGGAACATTCAGTACTTC
TRBV7-2	NA	NA	TRBJ1-5	14	CASSRTGLGQPQHF	TGTGCCAGCAGTCGTACAGGGTTGGGTCAGCCCCAGCATTTT
TRBV14	NA	NA	TRBJ2-4	15	CASSQGGHPQNIQYF	TGTGCCAGCAGCCAAGGCGGGCACCCGCAGAACATTCAGTACTTC
TRBV6-5	once	NA	TRBJ2-5	14	CASRSDRRQETQYF	TGTGCCAGCAGATCAGACAGGCGCCAAGAGACCCAGTACTTC
TRBV9	NA	NA	TRBJ2-1	17	CASSVEGGGAGYNEQFF	TGTGCCAGCAGCGTAGAAGGGGGGGGAGCGGGGTACAATGAGCAGTTCTTC
TRBV6-5	few	TRBD2	TRBJ2-7	15	CASSYSLAGAYEQYF	TGTGCCAGCAGTTACTCGCTAGCGGGAGCCTACGAGCAGTACTTC
TRBV10-2	once	TRBD2	TRBJ2-1	16	CASRSGLAGAYNEQFF	TGCGCCAGCAGATCGGGACTAGCGGGAGCCTACAATGAGCAGTTCTTC
TRBV7-8	NA	NA	TRBJ2-5	15	CASSLGKTSRETQYF	TGTGCCAGCAGCTTAGGAAAAACTAGCAGAGAGACCCAGTACTTC